Described below is a single TCR beta chain sequence and its context. Antigen specificity is unknown. The sample originates from a study of vaccination effects on CD4 cells after COVID-19. The wider study: Three convalescent patients gave samples early and late after vaccination.

The culture ran for roughly ten days, and then CD4+ T cells were isolated. SARS-CoV-2 infected the person between March and December 2020, as confirmed by PCR. It was two doses of either the BNT162b2 or mRNA-1273 vaccine that participants received. Clones were read by immunoSEQ multiplex PCR, and TCRdb kept only the in-frame ones, dropping some. The sample holds some 46,000 clones, approximately 82% seen once. This CDR3 has 15 residues. Trimming removed 4 bases from V and 4 bases from J; junction bases left unmatched: 4. The germline CDR1 and CDR2 sequences are LNHDA and SQIVND (reference sequence). The sequence derives from a human donor who had a prior SARS-CoV-2 infection. The chain uses TRBV19 and TRBJ2-1, with 10 bases matching TRBD1. The sample in question was CD4+ T cells from PBMCs cultured without peptide, obtained after COVID-19 vaccination. The CDR3 sequence is CASSTRDRGYNEQFF. The CDR3 DNA reads TGTGCCAGTAGTACACGGGACAGGGGATACAATGAGCAGTTCTTC.